This T cell receptor (beta chain) was captured in a study of glioma-infiltrating T cells after dendritic cell vaccination. The wider study: Glioblastoma patients came from Phase I and II dendritic cell vaccination trials. At biweekly intervals, patients got three intradermal dendritic cell vaccine injections. The vaccine used monocyte-derived dendritic cells pulsed overnight with autologous tumor lysate.

This clone was detected only once. Data came from immunoSEQ multiplex PCR; TCRdb stores just in-frame clones and leaves some out. The sample gives fewer than 85,000 clones, approximately 90% of which show up once; approximately 3% is in the top ten. The CDR3 is 15 residues long. With V trimmed by 5 bases and J by 1 base, 7 bases remained unmatched. In germline, CDR1 is SGHTA, CDR2 FQGNSA. The sequence came from a human donor with glioblastoma. The V and J genes are TRBV7-2 and TRBJ1-2, with 7 bases lining up with TRBD1. This specimen consisted of blood, obtained before dendritic cell vaccination. CDR3 bases: TGTGCCAGCAGCAATCGACAGGGTGGTAACTATGGCTACACCTTC. Translation: CASSNRQGGNYGYTF.